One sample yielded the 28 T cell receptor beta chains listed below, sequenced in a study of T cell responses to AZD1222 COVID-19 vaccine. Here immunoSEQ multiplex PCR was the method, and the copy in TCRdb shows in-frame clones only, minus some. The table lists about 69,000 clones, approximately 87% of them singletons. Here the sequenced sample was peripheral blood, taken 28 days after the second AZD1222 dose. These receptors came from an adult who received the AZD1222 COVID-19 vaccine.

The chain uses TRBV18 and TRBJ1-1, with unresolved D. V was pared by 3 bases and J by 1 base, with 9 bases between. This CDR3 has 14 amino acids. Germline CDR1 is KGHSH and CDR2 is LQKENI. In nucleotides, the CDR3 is TGTGCCAGCTCACCGGCACAGCCGAACACTGAAGCTTTCTTT. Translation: CASSPAQPNTEAFF. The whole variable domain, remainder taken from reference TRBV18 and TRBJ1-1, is NAGVMQNPRHLVRRRGQEARLRCSPMKGHSHVYWYRQLPEEGLKFMVYLQKENIIDESGMPKERFSAEFPKEGPSILRIQQVVRGDSAAYFCASSPAQPNTEAFFGQGTRLTVV.

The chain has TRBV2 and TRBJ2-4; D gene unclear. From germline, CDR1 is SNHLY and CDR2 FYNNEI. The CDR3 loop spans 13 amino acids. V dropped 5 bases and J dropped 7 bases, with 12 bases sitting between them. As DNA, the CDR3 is TGTGCCAGCAGTTCCAGTCCCGGGAACATTCAGTACTTC. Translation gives CASSSSPGNIQYF.

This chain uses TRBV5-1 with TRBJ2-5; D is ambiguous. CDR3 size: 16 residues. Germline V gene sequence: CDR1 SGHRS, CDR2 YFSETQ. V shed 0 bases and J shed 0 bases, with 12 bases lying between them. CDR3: CASSLVGANHQETQYF. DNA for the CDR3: TGCGCCAGCAGCTTGGTCGGCGCAAACCACCAAGAGACCCAGTACTTC.

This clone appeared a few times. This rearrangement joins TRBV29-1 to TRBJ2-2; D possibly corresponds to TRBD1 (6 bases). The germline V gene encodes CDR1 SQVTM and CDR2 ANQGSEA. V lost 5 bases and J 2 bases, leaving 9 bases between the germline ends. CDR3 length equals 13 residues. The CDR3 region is CSVTGINTGELFF. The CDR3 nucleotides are TGCAGCGTTACAGGGATTAACACCGGGGAGCTGTTTTTT.

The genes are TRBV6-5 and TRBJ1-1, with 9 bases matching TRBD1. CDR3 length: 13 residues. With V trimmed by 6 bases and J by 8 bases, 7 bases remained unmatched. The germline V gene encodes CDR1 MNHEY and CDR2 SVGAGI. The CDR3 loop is CASSGQGRGEAFF. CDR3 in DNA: TGTGCCAGCAGCGGACAGGGGCGTGGAGAAGCTTTCTTT.

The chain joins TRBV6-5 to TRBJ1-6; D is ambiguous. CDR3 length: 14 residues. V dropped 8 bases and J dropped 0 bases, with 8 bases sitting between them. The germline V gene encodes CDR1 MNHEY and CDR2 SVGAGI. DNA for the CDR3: TGTGCCAGCTGGGATAGCTCCTATAATTCACCCCTCCACTTT. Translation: CASWDSSYNSPLHF.

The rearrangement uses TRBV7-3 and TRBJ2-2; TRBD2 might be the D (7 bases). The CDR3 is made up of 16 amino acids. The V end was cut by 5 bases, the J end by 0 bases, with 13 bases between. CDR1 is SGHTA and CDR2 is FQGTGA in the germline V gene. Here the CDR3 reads CASSRGAASNTGELFF. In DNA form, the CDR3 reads TGTGCCAGCAGCCGGGGGGCAGCGTCGAACACCGGGGAGCTGTTTTTT.

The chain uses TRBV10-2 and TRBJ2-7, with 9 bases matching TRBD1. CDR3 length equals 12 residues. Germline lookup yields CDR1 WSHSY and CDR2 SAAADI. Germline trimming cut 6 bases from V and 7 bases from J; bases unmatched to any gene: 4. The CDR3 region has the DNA TGCGCCAGCAGGCGGGACAGGGTTGAGCAGTACTTC. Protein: CASRRDRVEQYF.

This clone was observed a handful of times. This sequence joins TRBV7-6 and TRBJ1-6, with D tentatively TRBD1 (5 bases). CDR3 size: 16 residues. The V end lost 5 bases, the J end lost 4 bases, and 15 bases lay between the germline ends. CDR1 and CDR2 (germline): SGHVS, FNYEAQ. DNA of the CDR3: TGTGCCAGCAGCCTGAAGGGACCGAGGTATAATTCACCCCTCCACTTT. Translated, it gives CASSLKGPRYNSPLHF.

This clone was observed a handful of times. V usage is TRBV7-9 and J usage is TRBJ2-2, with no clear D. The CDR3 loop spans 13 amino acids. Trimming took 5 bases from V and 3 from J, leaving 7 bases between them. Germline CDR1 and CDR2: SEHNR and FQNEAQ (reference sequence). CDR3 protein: CASSLPYTGELFF. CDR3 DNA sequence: TGTGCCAGCAGCCTTCCCTACACCGGGGAGCTGTTTTTT.

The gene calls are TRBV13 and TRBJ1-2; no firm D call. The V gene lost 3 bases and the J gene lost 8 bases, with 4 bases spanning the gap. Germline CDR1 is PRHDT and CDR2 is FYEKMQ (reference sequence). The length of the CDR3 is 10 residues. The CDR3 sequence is CASSLGGYTF. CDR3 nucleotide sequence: TGTGCCAGCAGCTTGGGGGGCTACACCTTC.

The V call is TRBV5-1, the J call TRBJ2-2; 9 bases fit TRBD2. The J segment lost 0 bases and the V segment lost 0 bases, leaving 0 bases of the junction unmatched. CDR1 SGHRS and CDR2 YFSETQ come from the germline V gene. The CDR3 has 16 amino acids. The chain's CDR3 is CASSLVAGANTGELFF. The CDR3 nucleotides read TGCGCCAGCAGCTTGGTAGCGGGAGCGAACACCGGGGAGCTGTTTTTT.

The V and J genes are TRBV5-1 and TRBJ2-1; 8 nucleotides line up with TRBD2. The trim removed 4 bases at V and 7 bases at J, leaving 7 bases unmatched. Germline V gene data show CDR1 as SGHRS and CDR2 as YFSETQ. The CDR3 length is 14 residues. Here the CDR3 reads CASSLGTSRNEQFF. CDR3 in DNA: TGCGCCAGCAGCCTAGGGACTAGTCGTAATGAGCAGTTCTTC.

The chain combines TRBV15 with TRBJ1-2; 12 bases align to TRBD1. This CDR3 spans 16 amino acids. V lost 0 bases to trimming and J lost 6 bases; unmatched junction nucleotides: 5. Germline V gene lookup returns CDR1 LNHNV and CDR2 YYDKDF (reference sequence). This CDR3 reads CATSRDRDRGRNGYTF. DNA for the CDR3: TGTGCCACCAGCAGAGACAGGGACAGGGGGCGAAATGGCTACACCTTC.

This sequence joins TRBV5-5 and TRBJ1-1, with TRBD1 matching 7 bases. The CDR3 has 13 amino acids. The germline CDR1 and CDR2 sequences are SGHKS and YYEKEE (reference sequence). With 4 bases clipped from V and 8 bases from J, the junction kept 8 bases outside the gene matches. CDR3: CASSIDRVTEAFF. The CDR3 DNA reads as TGTGCCAGCAGCATTGACAGGGTCACAGAAGCTTTCTTT.

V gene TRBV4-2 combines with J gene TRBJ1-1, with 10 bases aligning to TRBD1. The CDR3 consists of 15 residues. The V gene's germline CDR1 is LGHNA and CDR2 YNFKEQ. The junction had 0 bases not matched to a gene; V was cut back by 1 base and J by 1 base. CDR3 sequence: CASSQGQGANTEAFF. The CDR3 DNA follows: TGTGCCAGCAGCCAAGGACAGGGGGCGAACACTGAAGCTTTCTTT.

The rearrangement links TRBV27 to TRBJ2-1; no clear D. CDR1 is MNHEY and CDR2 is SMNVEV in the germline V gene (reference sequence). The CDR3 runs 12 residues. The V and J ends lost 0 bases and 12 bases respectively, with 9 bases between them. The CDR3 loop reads CASSLSLSPQFF. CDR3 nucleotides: TGTGCCAGCAGTTTATCTTTGTCCCCGCAGTTCTTC.

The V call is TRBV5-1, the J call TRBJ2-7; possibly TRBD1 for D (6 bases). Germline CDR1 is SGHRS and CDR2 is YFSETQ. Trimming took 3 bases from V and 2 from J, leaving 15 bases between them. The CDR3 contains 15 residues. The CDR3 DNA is TGCGCCAGCAGCTCTAGACAGGAGGACCCCTACGAGCAGTACTTC. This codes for CASSSRQEDPYEQYF.

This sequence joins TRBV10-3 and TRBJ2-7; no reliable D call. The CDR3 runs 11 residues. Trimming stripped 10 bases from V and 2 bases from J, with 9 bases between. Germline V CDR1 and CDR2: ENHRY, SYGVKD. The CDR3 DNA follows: TGTGCCACCATGCATACCTACGAGCAGTACTTC. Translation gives CATMHTYEQYF.

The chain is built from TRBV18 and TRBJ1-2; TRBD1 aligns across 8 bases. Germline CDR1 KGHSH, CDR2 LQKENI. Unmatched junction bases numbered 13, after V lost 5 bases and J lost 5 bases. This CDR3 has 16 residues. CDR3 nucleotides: TGTGCCAGCTCAGCCGCCCGGGACAGGCCGGTTTATGGCTACACCTTC. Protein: CASSAARDRPVYGYTF. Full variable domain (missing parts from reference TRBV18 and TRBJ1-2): NAGVMQNPRHLVRRRGQEARLRCSPMKGHSHVYWYRQLPEEGLKFMVYLQKENIIDESGMPKERFSAEFPKEGPSILRIQQVVRGDSAAYFCASSAARDRPVYGYTFGSGTRLTVV.

The CDR3 DNA sequence: TGTGCCAGCAACCCGGCGGGGGATGACGAGCAGTACTTC. Its translation is CASNPAGDDEQYF. The J gene is TRBJ2-7, the V gene TRBV6-4, with TRBD2 identical over 7 bases. Unmatched junction bases numbered 8, after V lost 7 bases and J lost 5 bases. In germline, CDR1 is MRHNA, CDR2 SNTAGT. The CDR3 loop spans 13 amino acids.

CDR3 sequence (DNA): TGCGCCAGCAGCTTGGCAGGGGTTCCTCCTTACAATGAGCAGTTCTTC. Amino acids: CASSLAGVPPYNEQFF. This chain connects TRBV5-1 to TRBJ2-1, with a possible D match to TRBD1 (6 bases). V lost 0 bases and J lost 4, with 14 bases in between. The CDR3 consists of 16 residues. CDR1 and CDR2 (germline): SGHRS, YFSETQ.

CDR3 sequence: CSAKSGHEQYF. The CDR3, as DNA: TGCAGTGCTAAATCGGGCCACGAGCAGTACTTC. V gene TRBV20-1 combines with J gene TRBJ2-7, with no clear D. Trimming left V 4 bases short and J 5 bases short, with 9 bases between. Germline CDR1 is DFQATT and CDR2 is SNEGSKA (reference sequence). This CDR3 has 11 amino acids.

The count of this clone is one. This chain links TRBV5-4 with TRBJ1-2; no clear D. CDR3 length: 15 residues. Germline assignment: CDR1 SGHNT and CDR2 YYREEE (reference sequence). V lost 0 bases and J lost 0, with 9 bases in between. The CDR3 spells CASSLGGASNYGYTF. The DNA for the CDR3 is TGTGCCAGCAGCTTGGGGGGAGCCTCTAACTATGGCTACACCTTC. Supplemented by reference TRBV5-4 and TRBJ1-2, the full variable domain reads ETGVTQSPTHLIKTRGQQVTLRCSSQSGHNTVSWYQQALGQGPQFIFQYYREEENGRGNFPPRFSGLQFPNYSSELNVNALELDDSALYLCASSLGGASNYGYTFGSGTRLTVV.

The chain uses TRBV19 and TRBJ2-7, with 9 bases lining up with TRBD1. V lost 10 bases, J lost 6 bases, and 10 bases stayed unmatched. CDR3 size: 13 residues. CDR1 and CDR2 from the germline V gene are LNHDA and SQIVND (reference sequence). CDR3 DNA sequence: TGTGCCACCCGGGACAGGGATGTCTCCGAGCAGTACTTC. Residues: CATRDRDVSEQYF.

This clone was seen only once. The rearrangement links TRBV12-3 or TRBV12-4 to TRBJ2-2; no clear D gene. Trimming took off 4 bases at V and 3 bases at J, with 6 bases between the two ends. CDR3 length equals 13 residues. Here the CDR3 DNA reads TGTGCCAGCAGTTCAAGGGACACCGGGGAGCTGTTTTTT. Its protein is CASSSRDTGELFF.

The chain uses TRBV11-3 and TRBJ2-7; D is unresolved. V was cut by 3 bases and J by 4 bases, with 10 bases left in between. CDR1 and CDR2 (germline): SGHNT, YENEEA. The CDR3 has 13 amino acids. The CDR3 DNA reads TGTGCCAGCAGCTTGAGGACGGCGTACGAGCAGTACTTC. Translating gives CASSLRTAYEQYF.

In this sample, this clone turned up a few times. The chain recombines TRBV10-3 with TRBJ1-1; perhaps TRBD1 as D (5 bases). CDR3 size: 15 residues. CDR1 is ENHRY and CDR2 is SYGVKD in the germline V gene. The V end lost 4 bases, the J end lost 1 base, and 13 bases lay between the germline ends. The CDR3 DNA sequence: TGTGCCATCAGTGGGACCCAGGACAAGAACACTGAAGCTTTCTTT. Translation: CAISGTQDKNTEAFF.